One and the same sample provided the 19 T cell receptor beta chains below, sequenced in a study of CD8+ T cells in alopecia areata. cDNA reverse transcribed from extracted RNA served as the sequencing template. Produced via immunoSEQ multiplex PCR; TCRdb's table is partial and in-frame only. This repertoire shows some 88,000 clones, 44% found once; its top ten account for less than 20%. Treatment specified: oral pan-JAK inhibitor, 5-10 mg twice daily. Material: CD8+ T cells sorted from blood, obtained at week 24, from a patient treated with tofacitinib. These receptors all come from a human donor with alopecia areata.

The chain recombines TRBV5-5 with TRBJ2-5, with 7 bases that match TRBD2. Germline CDR1 reads SGHKS; CDR2 reads YYEKEE (reference sequence). This CDR3 contains 17 residues. Trimming at V came to 3 bases and at J to 1 base, leaving 12 bases not matched to a gene. The CDR3: CASSYSPGLTLQETQYF. As DNA, the CDR3 is TGTGCCAGCAGCTACTCCCCGGGACTAACCCTCCAAGAGACCCAGTACTTC.

This clone was seen only once. This sample includes further DNA sequences coding for the same CDR3. The rearrangement links TRBV11-2 to TRBJ2-7; 10 bases are shared with TRBD1. Germline trimming cut 1 base from V and 4 bases from J; bases unmatched to any gene: 1. The germline gives CDR1 SGHAT, CDR2 FQNNGV. This CDR3 contains 14 residues. Written as DNA, the CDR3 is TGTGCCAGCAGCTTAGGGACAGGGGGTTACGAGCAGTACTTC. Its translation: CASSLGTGGYEQYF.

This clone came up once. The chain carries TRBV7-2 and TRBJ2-1, with D maybe TRBD1 (6 bases). V was pared by 6 bases and J by 0 bases, with 15 bases between. The V gene's germline CDR1 is SGHTA and CDR2 FQGNSA. This CDR3 has 16 residues. This CDR3 is CASRTLGGSSYNEQFF. CDR3 nucleotides: TGTGCCAGCAGGACTTTAGGGGGTAGCTCCTACAATGAGCAGTTCTTC.

The CDR3 spells CASSVGDMNTEAFF. CDR3 DNA: TGTGCCAGCAGCGTAGGCGACATGAACACTGAAGCTTTCTTT. The chain joins TRBV9 to TRBJ1-1; no clear D. This CDR3 contains 14 residues. Germline CDR1 and CDR2: SGDLS and YYNGEE. V lost 0 bases, J lost 0 bases, and 6 bases lay in between.

The chain recombines TRBV4-1 with TRBJ2-1; D might be TRBD1 or TRBD2, each matching 6 bases. CDR3 length equals 17 residues. Germline lookup yields CDR1 MGHRA and CDR2 YSYEKL. Trimming cost V 4 bases and J 5 bases, with 21 bases left between them. CDR3 region: CASSPGAGHRKDNEQFF. Here the CDR3 DNA reads TGCGCCAGCAGCCCAGGGGCGGGACACAGAAAAGACAATGAGCAGTTCTTC.

The chain couples TRBV25-1 to TRBJ2-5; 8 nucleotides match TRBD2. Germline V gene sequence: CDR1 MGHDK, CDR2 SYGVNS. The CDR3 length is 12 residues. The J segment lost 11 bases and the V segment lost 6 bases, leaving 8 bases of the junction unmatched. CDR3 residues: CASSPGGREQYF. As DNA, the CDR3 is TGTGCCAGCAGCCCGGGAGGGAGGGAGCAGTACTTC.

In DNA, the CDR3 is TGTGCCAGTAGTAGTCCGAATGAAGCTTTCTTT. Encoded protein: CASSSPNEAFF. The rearrangement links TRBV19 to TRBJ1-1, with D unclear. The CDR3 spans 11 residues. Germline V gene data show CDR1 as LNHDA and CDR2 as SQIVND (reference sequence). V gave up 4 bases and J gave up 7 bases, with 7 bases separating them.

This clone was detected only a few times. The rearrangement links TRBV30 to TRBJ1-2; D unclear. The CDR3 runs to 13 residues. CDR1 is GTSNPN and CDR2 is SVGIG in the germline V gene (reference sequence). V was clipped by 2 bases and J by 7 bases, with 14 bases between them. The CDR3 loop is CAWSLADFCGYTF. CDR3 in DNA: TGTGCCTGGAGTCTCGCGGATTTCTGTGGCTACACCTTC.

CDR3 loop: CASSFGTSGRADTQYF. Written as DNA, the CDR3 is TGTGCCAGCAGTTTTGGGACTAGCGGGAGAGCAGATACGCAGTATTTT. V gene TRBV27 combines with J gene TRBJ2-3; TRBD2 matches at 14 bases. CDR1 and CDR2 from the germline V gene are MNHEY and SMNVEV (reference sequence). This CDR3 spans 16 amino acids. V trimming: 3 bases; J trimming: 4 bases; junction bases outside the gene matches: 3.

The chain is built from TRBV5-1 and TRBJ1-2; TRBD1 is a possible D gene (6 bases). V was pared by 4 bases and J by 3 bases, with 13 bases between. This CDR3 is built from 14 residues. Germline V gene lookup returns CDR1 SGHRS and CDR2 YFSETQ. CDR3 in DNA: TGCGCCAGCAGCCCACAGGGAGCTTACTATGGCTACACCTTC. It encodes CASSPQGAYYGYTF.

This clone has just a few counts. The chain employs TRBV11-2 and TRBJ2-7; D unclear. Trimming stripped 5 bases from V and 3 bases from J, with 5 bases between. From germline, CDR1 is SGHAT and CDR2 FQNNGV. The CDR3 is 11 residues long. In DNA form, the CDR3 reads TGTGCCAGCAGCATAATCTACGAGCAGTACTTC. It codes for CASSIIYEQYF.

The sample holds a few counts of this clone. This chain joins TRBV11-2 and TRBJ2-7, with TRBD2 as a possible D gene (6 bases). The CDR3 extends over 15 amino acids. V shed 1 base and J shed 3 bases, with 13 bases lying between them. Germline CDR1 is SGHAT and CDR2 is FQNNGV. The CDR3 nucleotides are TGTGCCAGCAGCTTAGGGAGGGGACGCATCTACGAGCAGTACTTC. This sequence encodes CASSLGRGRIYEQYF.

The V call is TRBV11-3, the J call TRBJ2-5; the D gene is possibly TRBD2 (6 bases). The CDR3 extends over 15 amino acids. Trimming removed 5 bases from V and 2 bases from J, with 15 bases in between. CDR1 and CDR2 (germline): SGHNT, YENEEA. In nucleotides, the CDR3 is TGTGCCAGCAGCCACGAGGGCGGGAATCAAGAGACCCAGTACTTC. Protein sequence: CASSHEGGNQETQYF.

CDR3: CASSELDTLSDTQYF. CDR3 nucleotide sequence: TGTGCCAGCAGTGAACTGGATACTCTTTCAGATACGCAGTATTTT. V and J are TRBV6-1 and TRBJ2-3; no clear D. CDR3 size: 15 residues. Trimming pared 2 bases from V and 4 bases from J, leaving 13 bases between. Germline V gene sequence: CDR1 MNHNS, CDR2 SASEGT.

This clone occurred a few times. The chain joins TRBV6-5 to TRBJ1-1; D unresolved. CDR3 length: 12 amino acids. The V gene's germline CDR1 is MNHEY and CDR2 SVGAGI. Trimming stripped 8 bases from V and 4 bases from J, with 11 bases between. CDR3 protein: CASGRSSTEAFF. CDR3 coding DNA: TGTGCCAGCGGACGATCGAGCACTGAAGCTTTCTTT.

As regards this clone: Other DNA sequences within the sample encode an identical CDR3. V gene TRBV9 combines with J gene TRBJ2-7; a weak D match, TRBD2 (5 bases). The V end was cut by 2 bases, the J end by 1 base, with 10 bases between. Germline V gene sequence: CDR1 SGDLS, CDR2 YYNGEE. The CDR3 sequence is 14 residues long. The CDR3 coding sequence is TGTGCCAGCAGCGTCTCTGGAGGATCCTACGAGCAGTACTTC. Protein: CASSVSGGSYEQYF. Supplemented by reference TRBV9 and TRBJ2-7, the full variable domain reads DSGVTQTPKHLITATGQRVTLRCSPRSGDLSVYWYQQSLDQGLQFLIQYYNGEERAKGNILERFSAQQFPDLHSELNLSSLELGDSALYFCASSVSGGSYEQYFGPGTRLTVT.

Only a few counts were recorded for this clone. V gene TRBV7-9 combines with J gene TRBJ2-6; D is uncertain. CDR3 length: 15 residues. The V gene lost 1 base and the J gene lost 3 bases, with 7 bases spanning the gap. The germline gives CDR1 SEHNR, CDR2 FQNEAQ (reference sequence). In nucleotides, the CDR3 is TGTGCCAGCAGCTTAGTCCCAGGTGGGGCCAACGTCCTGACTTTC. Its protein product is CASSLVPGGANVLTF.

The chain employs TRBV25-1 and TRBJ2-7; D is unresolved. From germline, CDR1 is MGHDK and CDR2 SYGVNS. This CDR3 is built from 13 residues. With 6 bases removed from V and 1 base from J, the gap between germline ends came to 10 bases. In DNA form, the CDR3 reads TGTGCCAGCAGCCACCCCCAATCCTACGAGCAGTACTTC. Translation gives CASSHPQSYEQYF.

On this clone itself: The sample holds other DNA sequences that translate to the same CDR3. The chain combines TRBV29-1 with TRBJ1-5; D is ambiguous. Germline V gives CDR1 SQVTM, CDR2 ANQGSEA. The CDR3 consists of 12 residues. The V and J ends lost 0 bases and 6 bases respectively, with 6 bases between them. CDR3 sequence (DNA): TGCAGCGTTGAAGAAAGCGGTCAGCCCCAGCATTTT. Translated, it gives CSVEESGQPQHF.